This record covers a single TCR beta chain. Its matching antigen is unknown. The sample belongs to a study of T-cell reconstitution after alpha-beta-depleted transplantation in children. Regarding the study as a whole: From newly produced T cells came most of the T-cell counts and diversity one year after transplant. After transplant, at about two months, alpha-beta T cells were reportedly derived from several hundred expanded graft clones.

The CDR3 has 16 residues. V was clipped by 1 base and J by 8 bases, with 15 bases between them. In germline, CDR1 is SGHVS, CDR2 FQNEAQ. For TCRbeta, the library was prepared with unique molecular identifiers. TCRdb analysed the PCR reads with MiXCR anew, one entry per CDR3 protein. The sample shows about a million distinct CDR3 sequences, roughly 31% of them seen only once. This sequence originates from a boy younger than two who had a stem cell transplant for SCID, so the T cells may come from the graft donor. Sequenced material: PBMCs, mostly from graft donor cells, taken 360 days after TCRalphabeta/CD19-depleted stem cell transplant. The chain has TRBV7-8 and TRBJ1-6; D uncertain. The CDR3 region is CASSLGSARIDSPLHF. CDR3 DNA sequence: TGTGCCAGCAGCTTAGGTTCGGCCCGAATTGATTCACCCCTCCACTTT. The full variable domain, completed using reference TRBV7-8 and TRBJ1-6, is GAGVSQSPRYKVAKRGQDVALRCDPISGHVSLFWYQQALGQGPEFLTYFQNEAQLDKSGLPSDRFFAERPEGSVSTLKIQRTQQEDSAVYLCASSLGSARIDSPLHFGNGTRLTVT.